The present entry profiles one T cell receptor (beta chain) with its context. The antigen is not known. The data were obtained in a study of shared clonotypes between healthy human individuals. Study summary: CD4 naive cells filled three plates per donor, CD4 memory three, CD8 naive two and CD8 memory one. General study findings and limits: Incompleteness in sorted-subset sequencing, despite large depth, was shown by rarefaction. Relative to clonotypes present in all four donors, those not shared had lower generation probabilities. The represented genetic and exposure-history diversity was limited by the small number of donors.

The CDR3 covers 12 residues. The V and J ends lost 6 bases and 7 bases respectively, with 13 bases between them. Per the germline V gene, CDR1 is ENHRY and CDR2 is SYGVKD. Clones were sequenced by immunoSEQ multiplex PCR, and TCRdb holds only the in-frame ones, with some missing. This table has approximately 2,000,000 clones, 85% to 95% appearing once. This clonotype originated in a man aged 18 to 30 in good health. Some clones in this sample may be carry-over from other donors' samples. This sequence joins TRBV10-3 and TRBJ2-7; no firm D call. The sequencing sample was made of naive CD4+ T cells from PBMCs. Subset described: CD45RA+ positively selected. CDR3 coding DNA: TGTGCCATCAGCTCGACACTCTCAGAGCAGTACTTC. Residues: CAISSTLSEQYF.